One and the same sample provided the 14 T cell receptor beta chains below, sequenced in a study of blood T cell repertoires in COVID-19. Profiled with immunoSEQ multiplex PCR; TCRdb holds only in-frame clones, not every one. The data show around 200,000 clones, around nine tenths seen once. The sample comprised peripheral blood. Receptors originate from a man aged 40-55 years with active or convalescent COVID-19.

The chain joins TRBV18 to TRBJ2-2; maybe TRBD2 (6 bases). Trimming stripped 0 bases from V and 1 base from J, with 12 bases between. Germline V gene data show CDR1 as KGHSH and CDR2 as LQKENI. The CDR3 extends over 17 amino acids. This CDR3 reads CASSPPGRLQNTGELFF. In nucleotides, the CDR3 is TGTGCCAGCTCACCACCGGGGAGGTTACAGAACACCGGGGAGCTGTTTTTT.

The rearrangement uses TRBV11-2 and TRBJ2-7; 7 positions match TRBD2. Germline values: CDR1 SGHAT, CDR2 FQNNGV. The J segment lost 5 bases and the V segment lost 5 bases, leaving 9 bases of the junction unmatched. This CDR3 region has 14 residues. CDR3 in DNA: TGTGCCAGCAGCCCCGGGCCGGGGAGGGACGAGCAGTACTTC. Its translation: CASSPGPGRDEQYF. Full variable domain (outside the CDR3, taken from reference TRBV11-2 and TRBJ2-7): EAGVAQSPRYKIIEKRQSVAFWCNPISGHATLYWYQQILGQGPKLLIQFQNNGVVDDSQLPKDRFSAERLKGVDSTLKIQPAKLEDSAVYLCASSPGPGRDEQYFGPGTRLTVT.

This chain links TRBV7-2 with TRBJ2-5, with TRBD2 identical over 14 bases. Germline V gene sequence: CDR1 SGHTA, CDR2 FQGNSA. The CDR3 has 17 residues. The V segment lost 5 bases and the J segment 5 bases; nucleotides outside the gene matches: 10. The CDR3 protein is CASSRGGTSGGGETQYF. The CDR3 bases are TGTGCCAGCAGCCGCGGGGGGACTAGCGGGGGCGGGGAGACCCAGTACTTC.

This CDR3 is CAISGQGAGNNEQFF. In DNA form, the CDR3 reads TGTGCCATCAGTGGACAGGGGGCGGGAAACAATGAGCAGTTCTTC. The chain employs TRBV10-3 and TRBJ2-1; 10 positions match TRBD1. In germline, CDR1 is ENHRY, CDR2 SYGVKD. The V gene end was trimmed by 4 bases and the J gene end by 5 bases; junction bases not matched to a gene: 5. The CDR3 length is 15 residues.

This clone was observed a single time. The chain uses TRBV30 and TRBJ2-7; tentative D call: TRBD1 (6 bases). V gave up 2 bases and J gave up 2 bases, with 10 bases separating them. In germline, CDR1 is GTSNPN, CDR2 SVGIG (reference sequence). The CDR3 has 13 amino acids. The CDR3 here is CAWSKGGPYEQYF. The DNA for the CDR3 is TGTGCCTGGAGTAAAGGGGGACCCTACGAGCAGTACTTC.

This chain uses TRBV5-6 with TRBJ2-7; possibly TRBD1 for D (7 bases). The germline V and J ends were trimmed by 4 bases and 4 bases, with 18 bases remaining between them. The V gene's germline CDR1 is SGHDT and CDR2 YYEEEE. The CDR3 contains 15 residues. The CDR3 protein is CASSPRQGLKYEQYF. The CDR3 DNA is TGTGCCAGCAGCCCACGACAGGGACTGAAGTACGAGCAGTACTTC.

This clone was recorded only once. Other nucleotide sequences from this sample produce the same CDR3. The chain couples TRBV11-3 to TRBJ2-1, with a possible D match to TRBD2 (5 bases). The V gene lost 1 base and the J gene lost 6 bases, with 13 bases spanning the gap. CDR1 and CDR2 from the germline V gene are SGHNT and YENEEA. This CDR3 has 15 residues. CDR3 DNA: TGTGCCAGCAGCTTAGGGAGCGGCGGATTCAATGAGCAGTTCTTC. It codes for CASSLGSGGFNEQFF.

V is TRBV3-1 (or the pseudogene TRBV3-2) and J is TRBJ2-6; tentative D call: TRBD2 (7 bases). This CDR3 is built from 16 residues. Per the germline V gene, CDR1 is LGHDT and CDR2 is YNNKEL (reference sequence). The V end was cut by 4 bases, the J end by 2 bases, with 12 bases between. The CDR3 region is CASSLGGGAGANVLTF. Here the CDR3 DNA reads TGTGCCAGCAGCCTGGGAGGGGGGGCTGGGGCCAACGTCCTGACTTTC.

The chain employs TRBV2 and TRBJ1-1, with D perhaps TRBD1 (5 bases). Trimming left V 2 bases short and J 7 bases short, with 11 bases between. This CDR3 region has 13 residues. Per germline, CDR1 SNHLY and CDR2 FYNNEI. CDR3 sequence: CASSESGFGEAFF. The CDR3 nucleotides read TGTGCCAGCAGTGAATCAGGGTTTGGTGAAGCTTTCTTT.

The count of this clone is one. The chain employs TRBV28 and TRBJ1-2; 9 positions agree with TRBD1. Germline CDR1 is MDHEN and CDR2 is SYDVKM. The ends lost 5 bases at V and 7 bases at J; junction bases unmatched: 14. The CDR3 is 16 residues long. For the CDR3, the DNA is TGTGCCAGCAGTCGAGCCCCCGGGACAGGGTCAAGTGGCTACACCTTC. Its translation is CASSRAPGTGSSGYTF.

The chain is built from TRBV11-1 and TRBJ1-4; 9 bases line up with TRBD1. Germline V gene lookup returns CDR1 SGHAT and CDR2 FQDESV (reference sequence). The length of the CDR3 is 14 residues. Trimming cost V 5 bases and J 6 bases; bases outside gene matches: 4. The CDR3 bases are TGTGCCAGCAGCCTGACAGGGGGTGATGAAAAACTGTTTTTT. Protein: CASSLTGGDEKLFF.

The chain couples TRBV27 to TRBJ1-6, with TRBD1 as a possible D gene (5 bases). The CDR3 length is 16 residues. Trimming removed 2 bases at V and 2 bases at J, with 10 bases between. The germline V gene encodes CDR1 MNHEY and CDR2 SMNVEV (reference sequence). The CDR3 sequence: CASSLIGGTYNSPLHF. For the CDR3, the DNA is TGTGCCAGCAGTTTAATCGGGGGAACCTATAATTCACCCCTCCACTTT.

This rearrangement joins TRBV4-2 to TRBJ2-7; TRBD1 matches 9 bases. Germline values: CDR1 LGHNA, CDR2 YNFKEQ. This CDR3 contains 16 residues. V lost 0 bases, J lost 2 bases, and 5 bases stayed unmatched. For the CDR3, the DNA is TGTGCCAGCAGCCAAGACGGGACAGGGCTGGCCTACGAGCAGTACTTC. Translating it yields CASSQDGTGLAYEQYF.

The J gene is TRBJ1-2, the V gene TRBV29-1; 8 positions agree with TRBD1. The V and J ends lost 4 bases and 1 base, in that order; junction bases with no gene match: 11. The germline CDR1 and CDR2 sequences are SQVTM and ANQGSEA. The CDR3 loop spans 16 amino acids. Here the CDR3 DNA reads TGCAGCGTTGGGGGGGCGACAGGGGACCGTAACTATGGCTACACCTTC. Protein sequence: CSVGGATGDRNYGYTF.